This entry features one T cell receptor beta chain sequence. The antigen is not known. V gave up 6 bases and J gave up 4 bases, with 9 bases separating them. This CDR3 is built from 12 residues. Germline CDR1 and CDR2: MNHEY and SVGAGI. This record belongs to a study of cytomegalovirus exposure and HLA in healthy donors. General study points: CMV serostatus was the sole immune exposure data available. A later analysis appeared to link common viral pathogens to several of the most significant clusters.

With 60 Vbeta and 13 Jbeta primers, the PCR was carried out. Assay: immunoSEQ multiplex PCR; the TCRdb copy retains only in-frame clones and omits some. The repertoire holds about 140,000 clones, over 70% seen once, with 2.5% to 4% in the top ten. The origin of this receptor is a man aged 35 to 55 in good health and CMV-seronegative. The genes are TRBV6-5 and TRBJ1-2; TRBD1 is a possible D gene (5 bases). Sequencing was done on a sample of PBMCs. CDR3 bases: TGTGCCAGCAGGGGACTGTCCTATGGCTACACCTTC. It encodes CASRGLSYGYTF.